This is a list of T cell receptor beta chains from one sample in a study of response to subunit inactivated influenza vaccine. TCRdb analysed the RT-PCR reads with MiXCR anew, one entry per CDR3 protein. The data show approximately 230,000 distinct CDR3 sequences, 12% seen once. Sequenced material: non-naive T cells sorted from PBMCs, taken 14 to 15 days before vaccination. These receptors all stem from a man aged 50-59 years who received an inactivated influenza vaccine. CDR3s include the opening cysteine and the closing phenylalanine or tryptophan. A D gene is named only where the DNA matches it firmly. Clone sizes are given selectively: once, few, many, or a class where the clone is expanded.

V gene	J gene	D gene	clone size	CDR3 DNA	CDR3 protein
TRBV30	TRBJ1-4	TRBD1	many	TGTGCCTGGAGTGCAAACAGGGGAGTGGGAAAACTGTTTTTT	CAWSANRGVGKLFF
TRBV5-1	TRBJ2-3	TRBD1	NA	TGCGCCAGCAGCTCGCAGGGGGCGCGAGATACGCAGTATTTT	CASSSQGARDTQYF
TRBV7-9	TRBJ2-7	NA	many	TGTGCCAGCAGCTGGGCGGGGGCTCAGTCCGACGAGCAGTACTTC	CASSWAGAQSDEQYF
TRBV28	TRBJ1-2	NA	NA	TGTGCCAGCAGTTTCCCCCCGGGGGGCTACACCTTC	CASSFPPGGYTF
TRBV10-2	TRBJ2-2	NA	NA	TGCGCCAGCAGACTCCCAGACAGGAACACCGGGGAGCTGTTTTTT	CASRLPDRNTGELFF
TRBV20-1	TRBJ2-3	TRBD1	NA	TGCAGTGCAAGAAGACAGGGAGGCACAGATACGCAGTATTTT	CSARRQGGTDTQYF
TRBV3-1	TRBJ2-5	TRBD2	many	TGTGCCAGCAGCCAAGCTAGCGGGGCCCAAGAGACCCAGTACTTC	CASSQASGAQETQYF
TRBV3-1	TRBJ2-3	NA	few	TGTGCCAGCAGCCAGCGGGGTACAGATACGCAGTATTTT	CASSQRGTDTQYF
TRBV12-3/TRBV12-4	TRBJ2-7	NA	many	TGTGCCAGCAGTTTAAGGGTCGGGCCGAGCGAGCAGTACTTC	CASSLRVGPSEQYF
TRBV12-3/TRBV12-4	TRBJ1-2	NA	NA	TGTGCCAGCAGGCTTTCCTTACAGGAAGACTATGGCTACACCTTC	CASRLSLQEDYGYTF
TRBV4-2	TRBJ2-7	TRBD1	few	TGTGCCAGCAGCCAAGATGTGACAGGGGAGTACGAGCAGTACTTC	CASSQDVTGEYEQYF
TRBV2	TRBJ2-5	NA	NA	TGTGCCAGCTCGGACAGTCAAGAGACCCAGTACTTC	CASSDSQETQYF
TRBV12-3/TRBV12-4	TRBJ2-7	TRBD1	many	TGTGCCAGCAGTACTAGACAGGGGTATAACTACGAGCAGTACTTC	CASSTRQGYNYEQYF
TRBV12-3/TRBV12-4	TRBJ2-1	NA	few	TGTGCCAGCACCCCCAAGGGCTCCTACAATGAGCAGTTCTTC	CASTPKGSYNEQFF
TRBV7-9	TRBJ2-5	TRBD2	NA	TGTGCCAGCAGCTCGAGTAGCGGGACCTGGGAGACCCAGTACTTC	CASSSSSGTWETQYF
TRBV5-6	TRBJ2-7	TRBD1	many	TGTGCCAGCAGCACTCTGACAGGGGGCGGCTACGAGCAGTACTTC	CASSTLTGGGYEQYF
TRBV9	TRBJ2-5	TRBD2	NA	TGTGCCAGCAGCGAACAACTAGCGGGAGGTCACCAAGAGACCCAGTACTTC	CASSEQLAGGHQETQYF
TRBV5-1	TRBJ2-3	TRBD2	many	TGCGCCAGCAGCTTGGGTAGCGGGGGCCGCACAGATACGCAGTATTTT	CASSLGSGGRTDTQYF
TRBV7-8	TRBJ1-5	TRBD1	few	TGTGCCAGCAGCCCACGGACAGGACCCTTGAATCAGCCCCAGCATTTT	CASSPRTGPLNQPQHF
TRBV4-2	TRBJ2-1	TRBD2	NA	TGTGCCAGCAGCCAGACCGGGACTAGGACCCATGAGCAGTTCTTC	CASSQTGTRTHEQFF
TRBV18	TRBJ2-5	TRBD2	few	TGTGCCAGCTCACCAACGATGCCGGGACTAGCGGGACAAGAGACCCAGTACTTC	CASSPTMPGLAGQETQYF
TRBV5-1	TRBJ2-1	NA	NA	TGCGCCAGCAGCTTTAGGGTCTCCTACAATGAGCAGTTCTTC	CASSFRVSYNEQFF
TRBV4-3	TRBJ2-1	NA	NA	TGCGCCAGCAGCCAAGATCTGAGGGACAATGAGCAGTTCTTC	CASSQDLRDNEQFF
TRBV6-6	TRBJ2-5	NA	many	TGTGCCAGCAGTTACTCGGGGGAGACCCAGTACTTC	CASSYSGETQYF
TRBV5-1	TRBJ2-4	TRBD2	few	TGCGCCAGCTCTGCGGGGGGCGCCCCTCCTGCCAAAAACATTCAGTACTTC	CASSAGGAPPAKNIQYF
TRBV2	TRBJ2-7	NA	few	TGTGCCAGCAGTGTGGTACGGTCCGAGCAGTACTTC	CASSVVRSEQYF
TRBV20-1	TRBJ1-6	NA	NA	TGCAGTGCTAGAGATTTGCGGCCGGGGGCCCAAACAGGGACATCTCGATATAATTCACCCCTCCACTTT	CSARDLRPGAQTGTSRYNSPLHF
TRBV27	TRBJ2-5	TRBD1	few	TGTGCCGGCCTACGGACAGGCTCCCCGGGAGAGACCCAGTACTTC	CAGLRTGSPGETQYF
TRBV2	TRBJ1-6	TRBD1	NA	TGTGCCAGCAGCCAACAGGGGGTATTGACACCCCTCCACTTT	CASSQQGVLTPLHF
TRBV27	TRBJ2-6	NA	few	TGTGCCAGCAGTGCTACAGGGGGGGCCAACGTCCTGACTTTC	CASSATGGANVLTF
TRBV12-3/TRBV12-4	TRBJ2-1	TRBD1	many	TGTGCCAGCAGGGAAGGGACAGGGGCCTCTTTCAATGAGCAGTTCTTC	CASREGTGASFNEQFF
TRBV7-2	TRBJ2-3	TRBD1	NA	TGTGCCAGCAGCTTACAGGGGGCTATCGGCACAGATACGCAGTATTTT	CASSLQGAIGTDTQYF
TRBV7-9	TRBJ2-3	NA	few	TGTGCCAGCAGCTTAGGCGGGGATCTCGATACGCAGTATTTT	CASSLGGDLDTQYF
TRBV7-2	TRBJ2-3	NA	NA	TGTGCCAGCAGCGCCCGCGAGAAGTCCGATACGCAGTATTTT	CASSAREKSDTQYF
TRBV24-1	TRBJ2-3	TRBD1	NA	TGTGCCACCAGTGATAGACAGGGTGGGACGCAGTATTTT	CATSDRQGGTQYF
TRBV7-2	TRBJ2-2	TRBD1	few	TGTGCCAGCAGCTTAGGCACAGGGGCCACCGGGGAGCTGTTTTTT	CASSLGTGATGELFF
TRBV6-5	TRBJ1-6	NA	few	TGTGCCAGCAGTTTTTCCCCCCGAATTGAACCCCTCCACTTT	CASSFSPRIEPLHF
TRBV28	TRBJ2-4	NA	many	TGTGCCAGCAGTTTATCTGAATTCAGGGAGATAGCCAAAAACATTCAGTACTTC	CASSLSEFREIAKNIQYF
TRBV20-1	TRBJ2-1	NA	many	TGCAGTGCTAGGGACGATCCCTACAATGAGCAGTTCTTC	CSARDDPYNEQFF
TRBV7-2	TRBJ1-1	NA	many	TGTGCCAGCAGCTTAGCGCAAGGTCATAGCACTGAAGCTTTCTTT	CASSLAQGHSTEAFF
TRBV7-9	TRBJ2-1	NA	many	TGTGCCAGCAGCTTGATAGATGAGCAGTTCTTC	CASSLIDEQFF
TRBV20-1	TRBJ2-2	NA	NA	TGCAGTGCTAGAGGAACCCACCTGGGGGCGGGGGAGCTGTTTTTT	CSARGTHLGAGELFF
TRBV29-1	TRBJ2-3	TRBD2	many	TGCAGCGTTGAGATAGCGGGGGAGAGCACAGATACGCAGTATTTT	CSVEIAGESTDTQYF
TRBV12-3/TRBV12-4	TRBJ2-5	NA	many	TGTGCCAGCAGTTCGGGCAGCCGGAAGACCCAGTACTTC	CASSSGSRKTQYF
TRBV7-2	TRBJ1-2	NA	NA	TGTGCCAGCAGCTTAGCGCAAAGGGCAGGCTACACCTTC	CASSLAQRAGYTF
TRBV20-1	TRBJ2-1	NA	few	TGCAGTGTAGACACCTACAATGAGCAGTTCTTC	CSVDTYNEQFF
TRBV7-2	TRBJ2-3	TRBD2	NA	TGTGCCAGCAGCCGGGGGGGGGTAACAGATACGCAGTATTTT	CASSRGGVTDTQYF
TRBV4-2	TRBJ2-7	NA	few	TGTGCCAGCAGCCAGGGGGATGGTCGGGAGGAGCAGTACTTC	CASSQGDGREEQYF
TRBV5-6	TRBJ1-2	NA	few	TGTGCCAGCAGCTTGTCCTTGCGACGGTCCTTCTATGGCTACACCTTC	CASSLSLRRSFYGYTF
TRBV19	TRBJ2-1	TRBD2	NA	TGTGCCAGTAGGAGTGGAGCGGGAGCCTCCTACAATGAGCAGTTCTTC	CASRSGAGASYNEQFF
TRBV7-9	TRBJ2-2	NA	many	TGTGCCAGCAGCTTAGCGCAGGGTTCGGTTACCGGGGAGCTGTTTTTT	CASSLAQGSVTGELFF
TRBV5-6	TRBJ2-4	TRBD1	NA	TGTGCCAGCAGCTCCACCGTCGACAGGGGGACCAAAAACATTCAGTACTTC	CASSSTVDRGTKNIQYF
TRBV5-6	TRBJ1-2	NA	many	TGTGCCAGCAGCTTGACGGTTGGGGTCTATGGCTACACCTTC	CASSLTVGVYGYTF
TRBV5-1	TRBJ2-7	TRBD2	many	TGCGCCAGCAGCCTATCTAGCGGCTTCTACGAGCAGTACTTC	CASSLSSGFYEQYF
TRBV4-3	TRBJ2-1	NA	many	TGCGCCAGCAGCCAAGATCTGCGGGCGTCCTCCTACAATGAGCAGTTCTTC	CASSQDLRASSYNEQFF
TRBV7-3	TRBJ2-1	NA	NA	TGTGCCAGCAGCTTAATGGGAATGGGTGAGCAGTTCTTC	CASSLMGMGEQFF
TRBV11-2	TRBJ2-2	TRBD2	many	TGTGCCAGCAGCTTAGGGGGACTAGCGGGTACCGGGGAGCTGTTTTTT	CASSLGGLAGTGELFF